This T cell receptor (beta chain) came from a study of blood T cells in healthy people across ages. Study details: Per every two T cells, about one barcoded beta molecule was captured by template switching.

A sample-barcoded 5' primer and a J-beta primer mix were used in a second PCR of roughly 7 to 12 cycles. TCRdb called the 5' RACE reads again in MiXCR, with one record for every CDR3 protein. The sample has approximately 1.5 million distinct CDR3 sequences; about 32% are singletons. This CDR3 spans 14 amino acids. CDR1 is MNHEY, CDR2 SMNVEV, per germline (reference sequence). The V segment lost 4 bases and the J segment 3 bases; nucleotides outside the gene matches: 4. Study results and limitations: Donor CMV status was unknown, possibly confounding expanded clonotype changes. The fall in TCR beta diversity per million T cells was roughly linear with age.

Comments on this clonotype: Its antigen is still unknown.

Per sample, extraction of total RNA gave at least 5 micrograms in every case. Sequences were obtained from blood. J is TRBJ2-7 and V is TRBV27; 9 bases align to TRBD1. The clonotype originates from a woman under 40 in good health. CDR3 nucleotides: TGTGCCAGCAGTTACAGGGGGCTACGCTACGAGCAGTACTTC. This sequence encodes CASSYRGLRYEQYF.